The rows below give T cell receptor beta chains drawn from one sample of a study of T cell responses to AZD1222 COVID-19 vaccine. Clones were sequenced by immunoSEQ multiplex PCR, and TCRdb holds only the in-frame ones, with some missing. Among 95,000 to 150,000 clones listed, over 75% were seen once. Sample: peripheral blood, taken on day 0 of AZD1222 vaccination. These receptors were obtained from an adult in good health. Each CDR3 is given with its conserved first and last residue. D genes are given only for firm matches. The listing skips clone size in some rows; elsewhere it reads once, few, many or a size class.

>-|15|-|TRBJ1-5|TRBV30
TGTGCCTGGAGTGTACGAGCAGGTAGCAATCAGCCCCAGCATTTT
CAWSVRAGSNQPQHF
>-|17|-|TRBJ1-2|TRBV5-1
TGCGCCAGCAGCTTTCAGGCGGGGGGTGAAGGGTCTTATGGCTACACCTTC
CASSFQAGGEGSYGYTF
>-|13|-|TRBJ1-5|TRBV19
TGTGCCACTAACCCGGGGCGCAATCAGCCCCAGCATTTT
CATNPGRNQPQHF
>-|14|many|TRBJ2-3|TRBV11-2
TGTGCCAGCAGCTTGGGAGGGGGCCCAGATACGCAGTATTTT
CASSLGGGPDTQYF
>-|14|-|TRBJ2-7|TRBV3-1/TRBV3-2
TGTGCCAGCAGCCAAGGAGGGCTACCCTACGAGCAGTACTTC
CASSQGGLPYEQYF
>TRBD1|15|few|TRBJ2-1|TRBV15
TGTGCCACCAGCAGAGGGGGACAGGGAACGAATGAGCAGTTCTTC
CATSRGGQGTNEQFF
>-|16|-|TRBJ1-2|TRBV4-1
TGCGCCAGCAGCCACCCCCGACCGGGGGGGGCCTATGGCTACACCTTC
CASSHPRPGGAYGYTF
>TRBD1|17|-|TRBJ1-2|TRBV4-3
TGCGCCAGCAGCCAAGATAGAGGGCAGGGGGCGATCAGCGGCTACACCTTC
CASSQDRGQGAISGYTF
>TRBD1|17|-|TRBJ1-4|TRBV5-4
TGTGCCAGCAGTCGGGACAGGGGAGCGGCAACTAATGAAAAACTGTTTTTT
CASSRDRGAATNEKLFF
>-|12|few|TRBJ1-6|TRBV2
TGTGCCAGCATCCAGGGAGGATCACCCCTCCACTTT
CASIQGGSPLHF
>-|13|-|TRBJ1-1|TRBV5-1
TGCGCCAGCAGCTTTACACTGAACACTGAAGCTTTCTTT
CASSFTLNTEAFF
>TRBD2|15|-|TRBJ2-1|TRBV10-3
TGTGCCATCAGTGATGTTAGCGGGAGTATGAATGAGCAGTTCTTC
CAISDVSGSMNEQFF
>TRBD1|15|-|TRBJ2-7|TRBV18
TGTGCCAGCTCACCATTGCCACAGGGGATACGGGAGCAGTACTTC
CASSPLPQGIREQYF
>-|16|-|TRBJ1-3|TRBV28
TGTGCCAGCAGTTCCCCCCCTTGGGACAATGGAAACACCATATATTTT
CASSSPPWDNGNTIYF
>TRBD1|17|-|TRBJ2-1|TRBV27
TGTGCCAGCAGTTTATCGGTTCCGGGACAGGGCTACAATGAGCAGTTCTTC
CASSLSVPGQGYNEQFF
>-|14|-|TRBJ2-7|TRBV28
TGTGCCAGCAGTGTTCTGGGAAGGAACTACGAGCAGTACTTC
CASSVLGRNYEQYF
>-|13|-|TRBJ2-7|TRBV28
TGTGCCAGCAGCCTCGTGAGGCCCTTCGAGCAGTACTTC
CASSLVRPFEQYF
>-|13|-|TRBJ2-1|TRBV10-3
TGTGCCATCAGTGGGACCCTCTACAATGAGCAGTTCTTC
CAISGTLYNEQFF
>TRBD1|15|-|TRBJ2-7|TRBV28
TGTGCCAGCAGCCAGACAGGGGTTCTAAACTACGAGCAGTACTTC
CASSQTGVLNYEQYF
>-|13|-|TRBJ2-1|TRBV6-4
TGTGCCAGCAGCGACAGGTTGTACAATGAGCAGTTCTTC
CASSDRLYNEQFF
>-|15|once|TRBJ1-1|TRBV7-9
TGTGCCAGCAGCTTAGGATCATCCCTGGGGACTGAAGCTTTCTTT
CASSLGSSLGTEAFF
>-|16|-|TRBJ2-3|TRBV4-2
TGTGCCAGCAGCCAGGGGAGGCGGGGACCCCAAGATACGCAGTATTTT
CASSQGRRGPQDTQYF
>TRBD1|15|-|TRBJ2-7|TRBV5-1
TGCGCCAGCAGCTTGGGGGACAGGGGCTCAGCCGAGCAGTACTTC
CASSLGDRGSAEQYF
>-|13|-|TRBJ1-2|TRBV20-1
TGCAGTGCTAGTGGGCAGCCGGGCTATGGCTACACCTTC
CSASGQPGYGYTF
>-|15|-|TRBJ2-1|TRBV3-1/TRBV3-2
TGTGCCAGCAGCCTTCGATGGAGGGGATACAATGAGCAGTTCTTC
CASSLRWRGYNEQFF
>TRBD1|15|few|TRBJ1-1|TRBV3-1/TRBV3-2
TGTGCCAGCAGGGTATTGGGACAGATGAACACTGAAGCTTTCTTT
CASRVLGQMNTEAFF
>-|13|-|TRBJ2-2|TRBV9
TGTGCCAGCAGCCCGCGGGGAGCCGGGGAGCTGTTTTTT
CASSPRGAGELFF
>TRBD2|14|-|TRBJ2-1|TRBV5-1
TGCGCCAGCAGCTTGATAGCGGGTAACAATGAGCAGTTCTTC
CASSLIAGNNEQFF
>-|16|few|TRBJ2-1|TRBV12-5
TGTGCTAGTGGTTTGGTACAGCCAGGGCGAAGAAATGAGCAGTTCTTC
CASGLVQPGRRNEQFF
>-|14|-|TRBJ2-2|TRBV7-2
TGTGCCAGCAGCTTACGACAGAACACCGGGGAGCTGTTTTTT
CASSLRQNTGELFF
>-|15|-|TRBJ2-7|TRBV24-1
TGTGCCACCAGTGACGGTAGCGGCTCATCCTACGAGCAGTACTTC
CATSDGSGSSYEQYF
>-|15|-|TRBJ2-5|TRBV5-4
TGTGCCAGCAGCTTCCTAGCAGGATTTGGAGAGACCCAGTACTTC
CASSFLAGFGETQYF
>-|13|-|TRBJ1-2|TRBV5-4
TGTGCCAGCAGCTTGGCGGGCAGCTATGGCTACACCTTC
CASSLAGSYGYTF
>TRBD1|14|once|TRBJ1-5|TRBV2
TGTGCCAGCAGTCAAGACAGGGCCAATCAGCCCCAGCATTTT
CASSQDRANQPQHF
>TRBD1|14|few|TRBJ2-2|TRBV28
TGTGCCAGCAGGACAGGGGGCCGGTCCGGGGAGCTGTTTTTT
CASRTGGRSGELFF
>-|14|-|TRBJ2-2|TRBV6-5
TGTGCCAGCAGTTACTCTAGGGATCCCGGGGAGCTGTTTTTT
CASSYSRDPGELFF
>TRBD2|15|-|TRBJ2-3|TRBV9
TGTGCCAGCAGCACACCTAGCGGGGGGACAGATACGCAGTATTTT
CASSTPSGGTDTQYF
>TRBD1|16|-|TRBJ2-7|TRBV27
TGTGCCAGCAGTACATCCCCCGGGACAGGGGACCGCGAGCAGTACTTC
CASSTSPGTGDREQYF
>TRBD2|15|-|TRBJ2-1|TRBV4-3
TGCGCCAGCAGCCAAACGCTAGCGGGAGGCAATGAGCAGTTCTTC
CASSQTLAGGNEQFF
>TRBD1|14|-|TRBJ2-7|TRBV24-1
TGTGCCACCAGACGGGACAGGAGGGCCTACGAGCAGTACTTC
CATRRDRRAYEQYF
>-|14|-|TRBJ2-1|TRBV7-9
TGTGCCAGTTTAGAGGGGGTCTCCTACAATGAGCAGTTCTTC
CASLEGVSYNEQFF
>TRBD1|13|-|TRBJ1-5|TRBV28
TGTGCCAGCAGTAGGACAGGGAAGCAGCCCCAGCATTTT
CASSRTGKQPQHF
>-|13|-|TRBJ2-5|TRBV4-2
TGTGCCAGCAGCCAAGGGTCGAGGGAGACCCAGTACTTC
CASSQGSRETQYF
>-|14|-|TRBJ1-1|TRBV5-6
TGTGCCAGCAGCTTGCCAGGGACGAACACTGAAGCTTTCTTT
CASSLPGTNTEAFF
>TRBD1|14|once|TRBJ1-2|TRBV4-2
TGTGCCAGCAGCCTAACCGACAGGGGGCTTGGCTACACCTTC
CASSLTDRGLGYTF
>-|14|-|TRBJ2-7|TRBV2
TGTGCCAGCACCTACCAGGGGCAATCCTACGAGCAGTACTTC
CASTYQGQSYEQYF
>-|14|-|TRBJ1-1|TRBV6-5
TGTGCCAGCACCCCAGGGTTGCGGAACACTGAAGCTTTCTTT
CASTPGLRNTEAFF
>-|14|-|TRBJ1-1|TRBV9
TGTGCCAGCAGCGCGACAGCGATGAACACTGAAGCTTTCTTT
CASSATAMNTEAFF
>-|18|-|TRBJ2-5|TRBV18
TGTGCCAGCTCACCCCCAGCATGGAGGGTGCTGGCTCAAGAGACCCAGTACTTC
CASSPPAWRVLAQETQYF
>-|15|-|TRBJ2-7|TRBV6-5
TGTGCCAGCAGTCCCCGGGACAAGAGCTCCTACGAGCAGTACTTC
CASSPRDKSSYEQYF
>-|13|-|TRBJ1-2|TRBV21-1
TGTGCCAGCAGCATCCGGGACAGGGCCTCCTACACCTTC
CASSIRDRASYTF
>-|11|-|TRBJ2-7|TRBV20-1
TGCAGTGCTAATCTCGCCGACGAGCAGTACTTC
CSANLADEQYF
>TRBD1|13|-|TRBJ2-7|TRBV30
TGTGCCTGGGCTCCAGGACAGGGGGTACGACAGTACTTC
CAWAPGQGVRQYF
>-|14|-|TRBJ1-3|TRBV30
TGTGCCTGGGGACGTACAGGGTTCGGAAACACCATATATTTT
CAWGRTGFGNTIYF
>-|14|-|TRBJ2-7|TRBV4-1
TGCGCCAGCAGCCAAGTGGGCAGGGGCAAGAGGCAGTACTTC
CASSQVGRGKRQYF
>-|13|-|TRBJ2-5|TRBV5-1
TGCGCCAGCAGCTCCAACCCGGGGGAGACCCAGTACTTC
CASSSNPGETQYF
>-|14|-|TRBJ2-1|TRBV29-1
TGCAGCGCCCCCGTCTGGACGGACTACAATGAGCAGTTCTTC
CSAPVWTDYNEQFF
>-|16|-|TRBJ2-4|TRBV10-2
TGCGCCAGCAGTGAGTGGGGGGGGGCACCCAAAAACATTCAGTACTTC
CASSEWGGAPKNIQYF